Presented here are 22 T cell receptor beta chains from one specimen sequenced in a study of blood T cell repertoires in COVID-19. The repertoire was sequenced with immunoSEQ multiplex PCR; TCRdb's copy has only in-frame clones and lacks some. The sample gives about 200,000 clones, about 89% of which show up once; about 8.8% is in the top ten. Sequenced material: PBMCs or T cells enriched from blood (not recorded which). These receptors were obtained from a woman between 18 and 29 years old who had recovered from COVID-19.

The chain combines TRBV9 with TRBJ2-5; 10 positions match TRBD1. The CDR3 spans 15 residues. V shed 4 bases, J shed 5 bases, and the junction held 8 bases outside the gene matches. CDR1 and CDR2 (germline): SGDLS, YYNGEE. The CDR3 reads CASSPPGQGLETQYF. DNA for the CDR3: TGTGCCAGCAGCCCTCCGGGACAGGGGTTGGAGACCCAGTACTTC.

The V call is TRBV5-6, the J call TRBJ2-3, with TRBD2 matching over 9 bases. The CDR3 totals 17 residues. Germline trimming cut 3 bases from V and 0 bases from J; bases unmatched to any gene: 8. Germline values: CDR1 SGHDT, CDR2 YYEEEE. CDR3 in DNA: TGTGCCAGCAGCTCGGGGCGACTAGCGGCTAGCACAGATACGCAGTATTTT. It codes for CASSSGRLAASTDTQYF.

The gene calls are TRBV6-1 and TRBJ2-1, with 10 bases that match TRBD2. Trimming at V came to 2 bases and at J to 2 bases, leaving 3 bases not matched to a gene. The CDR3 contains 16 residues. From germline, CDR1 is MNHNS and CDR2 SASEGT. As DNA, the CDR3 is TGTGCCAGCAGTGAATTTGGACTAGCGGCCTACAATGAGCAGTTCTTC. Translated: CASSEFGLAAYNEQFF.

The chain couples TRBV6-5 to TRBJ1-2, with 8 bases matching TRBD1. Germline trimming cut 5 bases from V and 6 bases from J; bases unmatched to any gene: 8. Germline-derived CDR1 and CDR2 are MNHEY and SVGAGI. The CDR3 covers 14 residues. CDR3 residues: CASSLLGQGDGYTF. The CDR3 region has the DNA TGTGCCAGCAGTCTATTAGGACAGGGCGATGGCTACACCTTC.

This clone showed up just a few times. This chain connects TRBV5-1 to TRBJ2-7; D gene ambiguous. Germline CDR1 SGHRS, CDR2 YFSETQ. The CDR3 is made up of 14 amino acids. The V end lost 0 bases, the J end lost 1 base, and 8 bases lay between the germline ends. CDR3 sequence (DNA): TGCGCCAGCAGCTTGGACAGTCTTTCCTACGAGCAGTACTTC. As protein: CASSLDSLSYEQYF.

The CDR3 nucleotides read TGTGCCAGCCTCATACTAGCTGGGGCCAACGTCCTGACTTTC. This codes for CASLILAGANVLTF. The gene calls are TRBV2 and TRBJ2-6, with TRBD2 as a possible D gene (5 bases). The CDR3 totals 14 residues. Per germline, CDR1 SNHLY and CDR2 FYNNEI. Trimming took off 8 bases at V and 2 bases at J, with 10 bases between the two ends.

The chain uses TRBV6-5 and TRBJ1-2; tentative D call: TRBD1 (5 bases). In germline, CDR1 is MNHEY, CDR2 SVGAGI. There are 14 residues in the CDR3. V gave up 6 bases and J gave up 5 bases, with 16 bases separating them. In DNA, the CDR3 is TGTGCCAGCAGCCCAGGGCCATCGAAGTATGGCTACACCTTC. Protein product: CASSPGPSKYGYTF.

The chain employs TRBV5-6 and TRBJ2-1; 15 nucleotides match TRBD2. CDR1 SGHDT and CDR2 YYEEEE come from the germline V gene. The ends lost 4 bases at V and 7 bases at J; junction bases unmatched: 6. The CDR3 loop spans 16 amino acids. The CDR3 protein is CASSRGLAGGGNEQFF. CDR3 coding DNA: TGTGCCAGCAGCCGGGGACTAGCGGGGGGCGGAAATGAGCAGTTCTTC.

V and J are TRBV12-3 or TRBV12-4 and TRBJ1-5; D might be TRBD1 (6 bases). The V end lost 5 bases, the J end lost 6 bases, and 11 bases lay between the germline ends. This CDR3 spans 13 amino acids. The CDR3 nucleotides read TGTGCCAGCAGTCCCAGGGGTTCTCAGCCCCAGCATTTT. Translating it yields CASSPRGSQPQHF.

The chain employs TRBV28 and TRBJ1-2; unclear D gene. The CDR3 length is 15 residues. CDR1 and CDR2 from the germline V gene are MDHEN and SYDVKM. V was clipped by 6 bases and J by 1 base, with 15 bases between them. CDR3 in DNA: TGTGCCAGCAGAAGTGGAGACCTGGGTAACTATGGCTACACCTTC. The encoded protein is CASRSGDLGNYGYTF.

The rearrangement uses TRBV27 and TRBJ1-4; 7 nucleotides line up with TRBD1. The V gene's germline CDR1 is MNHEY and CDR2 SMNVEV (reference sequence). J lost 8 bases, V lost 6 bases, and 15 bases had no gene match. This CDR3 spans 16 amino acids. In nucleotides, the CDR3 is TGTGCCAGCAGCCCTATCCAACAGGGGTGGAACGAAAAACTGTTTTTT. Translated, it gives CASSPIQQGWNEKLFF.

The chain carries TRBV28 and TRBJ2-7, with no clear D. This CDR3 has 14 amino acids. Per germline, CDR1 MDHEN and CDR2 SYDVKM. Trimming removed 3 bases from V and 0 bases from J, with 9 bases in between. CDR3 in DNA: TGTGCCAGCAGTTTGTCCTTTAGCTCCTACGAGCAGTACTTC. Its translation: CASSLSFSSYEQYF.

The count of this clone is one. V usage is TRBV5-1 and J usage is TRBJ2-7, with D possibly being TRBD1 (5 bases). V was trimmed by 3 bases and J by 7 bases, leaving 20 bases between them. The V gene's germline CDR1 is SGHRS and CDR2 YFSETQ. The CDR3 loop spans 15 amino acids. CDR3 nucleotide sequence: TGCGCCAGCAGCTCCTCCACGGTTGACAGTAAGGAGCAGTACTTC. As protein: CASSSSTVDSKEQYF.

This rearrangement joins TRBV16 to TRBJ2-5; TRBD1 matches 11 bases. Trimming cost V 3 bases and J 0 bases; bases outside gene matches: 3. CDR1 and CDR2 (germline): KGHSY, FQNENV. This CDR3 contains 16 residues. The CDR3 reads CASSQPDRGHQETQYF. Written as DNA, the CDR3 is TGTGCCAGCAGCCAGCCGGACAGGGGGCACCAAGAGACCCAGTACTTC.

The chain joins TRBV5-8 to TRBJ2-7; possible D gene TRBD2, 5 bases. Germline V gene sequence: CDR1 SGHTS, CDR2 YDEGEE. This CDR3 has 15 residues. The V end was cut by 4 bases, the J end by 2 bases, with 16 bases between. CDR3 nucleotides: TGTGCCAGCAGCAACAAGGGCCGGGGAACCTACGAGCAGTACTTC. It specifies CASSNKGRGTYEQYF.

V and J are TRBV5-1 and TRBJ2-3; weak D call: TRBD1 (5 bases). This CDR3 is 14 amino acids long. Germline CDR1 is SGHRS and CDR2 is YFSETQ. V shed 0 bases and J shed 1 base, with 6 bases lying between them. The CDR3, as DNA: TGCGCCAGCAGCTTGGAAGGGGGCACAGATACGCAGTATTTT. Translating gives CASSLEGGTDTQYF.

The rearrangement links TRBV2 to TRBJ2-5; the D is unclear. Trimming stripped 8 bases from V and 7 bases from J, with 14 bases between. CDR1 is SNHLY, CDR2 FYNNEI, per germline. The CDR3 extends over 12 amino acids. CDR3 DNA sequence: TGTGCCAGCCGGCAGGCCATTGGGACCCAGTACTTC. Protein: CASRQAIGTQYF. Complete variable domain (other parts from reference TRBV2 and TRBJ2-5): EPEVTQTPSHQVTQMGQEVILRCVPISNHLYFYWYRQILGQKVEFLVSFYNNEISEKSEIFDDQFSVERPDGSNFTLKIRSTKLEDSAMYFCASRQAIGTQYFGPGTRLLVL.

This chain links TRBV10-2 with TRBJ2-7, with 10 bases that match TRBD1. The CDR3 runs to 15 residues. Germline CDR1 and CDR2: WSHSY and SAAADI. Unmatched junction bases numbered 5, after V lost 4 bases and J lost 2 bases. The CDR3 region is CASSGRDRGPYEQYF. The CDR3 region has the DNA TGCGCCAGCAGTGGCCGGGACAGGGGTCCCTACGAGCAGTACTTC.

The chain is built from TRBV7-6 and TRBJ1-3; TRBD1 matches 12 bases. The ends lost 6 bases at V and 3 bases at J; junction bases unmatched: 6. CDR1 is SGHVS, CDR2 FNYEAQ, per germline. This CDR3 has 16 amino acids. This chain's CDR3 is CASSYGDRGHGNTIYF. The CDR3 region has the DNA TGTGCCAGCAGTTATGGGGACAGGGGGCATGGAAACACCATATATTTT.

V gene TRBV27 combines with J gene TRBJ2-3, with TRBD2 as a possible D gene (6 bases). V dropped 5 bases and J dropped 0 bases, with 9 bases sitting between them. Germline V gene sequence: CDR1 MNHEY, CDR2 SMNVEV (reference sequence). The CDR3 has 14 residues. CDR3 amino acids: CASSVGTSTDTQYF. CDR3 nucleotides: TGTGCCAGCAGTGTGGGGACTAGCACAGATACGCAGTATTTT.

The chain is built from TRBV29-1 and TRBJ2-2; possible D gene TRBD2, 6 bases. V shed 5 bases and J shed 4 bases, with 14 bases lying between them. CDR3 length equals 14 residues. Germline V gives CDR1 SQVTM, CDR2 ANQGSEA. Written as DNA, the CDR3 is TGCAGCGTTCTCCGGGACTCCGTCACCGGGGAGCTGTTTTTT. Translation gives CSVLRDSVTGELFF.

This chain uses TRBV11-2 with TRBJ2-2, with a possible D match to TRBD1 (5 bases). The CDR3 length is 15 residues. CDR1 and CDR2 (germline): SGHAT, FQNNGV. V dropped 5 bases and J dropped 3 bases, with 13 bases sitting between them. The CDR3 DNA reads as TGTGCCAGCAGCCGAAACCAGGGTGACACCGGGGAGCTGTTTTTT. Its protein product is CASSRNQGDTGELFF.